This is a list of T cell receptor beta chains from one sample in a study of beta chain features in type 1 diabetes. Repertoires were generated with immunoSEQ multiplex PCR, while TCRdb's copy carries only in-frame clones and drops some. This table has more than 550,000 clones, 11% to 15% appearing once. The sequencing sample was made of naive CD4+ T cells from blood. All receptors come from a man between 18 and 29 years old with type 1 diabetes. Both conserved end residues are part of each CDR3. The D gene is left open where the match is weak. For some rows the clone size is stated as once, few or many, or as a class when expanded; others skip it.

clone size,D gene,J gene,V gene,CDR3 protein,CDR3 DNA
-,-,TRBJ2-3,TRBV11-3,CASSLGAGVTDTQYF,TGTGCCAGCAGCTTAGGGGCAGGGGTGACGGATACGCAGTATTTT
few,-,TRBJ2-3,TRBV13,CASNEARSTDTQYF,TGTGCCAGCAACGAAGCCAGAAGCACAGATACGCAGTATTTT
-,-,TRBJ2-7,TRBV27,CASSLKAVAGLEQYF,TGTGCCAGCAGTTTAAAGGCAGTCGCGGGGTTGGAGCAGTACTTC
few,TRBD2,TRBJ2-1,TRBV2,CASSEPAGGQLYRDEQFF,TGTGCCAGCAGTGAACCCGCGGGGGGGCAGCTGTACCGCGATGAGCAGTTCTTC
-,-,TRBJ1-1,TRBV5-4,CASSPGSHTEAFF,TGTGCCAGCAGCCCGGGGAGTCATACTGAAGCTTTCTTT
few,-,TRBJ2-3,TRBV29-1,CSVRDADTQYF,TGCAGCGTGAGGGACGCAGATACGCAGTATTTT
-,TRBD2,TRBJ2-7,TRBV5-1,CASSRRGIPYEQYF,TGCGCCAGCAGTAGGCGGGGGATCCCCTACGAGCAGTACTTC
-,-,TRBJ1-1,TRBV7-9,CASSLALNTEAFF,TGTGCCAGCAGCTTAGCGTTGAACACTGAAGCTTTCTTT
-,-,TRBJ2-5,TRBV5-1,CASSLTSQQETQYF,TGCGCCAGCAGCTTGACTAGCCAACAAGAGACCCAGTACTTC
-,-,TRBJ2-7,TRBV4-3,CASSQALRSSYEQYF,TGCGCCAGCAGCCAAGCGCTGAGGAGCTCCTACGAGCAGTACTTC
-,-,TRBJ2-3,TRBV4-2,CASSQGLSTDTQYF,TGTGCCAGCAGCCAGGGACTCAGCACAGATACGCAGTATTTT
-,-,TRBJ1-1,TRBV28,CASSGYAEAFF,TGTGCCAGCAGTGGATACGCTGAAGCTTTCTTT
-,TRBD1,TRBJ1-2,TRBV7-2,CASSLGQGAYGYTF,TGTGCCAGCAGCTTGGGACAGGGGGCCTATGGCTACACCTTC
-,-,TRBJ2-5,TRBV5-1,CASSNTGIGKTQYF,TGCGCCAGCAGCAATACAGGGATAGGAAAGACCCAGTACTTC
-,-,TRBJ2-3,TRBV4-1,CASSQENSFGGTGRDTQYF,TGCGCCAGCAGCCAAGAAAATAGTTTCGGCGGGACTGGCCGAGATACGCAGTATTTT
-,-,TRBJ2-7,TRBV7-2,CASSPGGRPYEQYF,TGTGCCAGCAGCCCCGGAGGTCGACCCTACGAGCAGTACTTC
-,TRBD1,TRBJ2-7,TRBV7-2,CASSLGGTGGYEQYF,TGTGCCAGCAGCTTAGGAGGGACAGGGGGCTACGAGCAGTACTTC
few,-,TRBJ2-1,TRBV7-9,CASSSLVHEQFF,TGTGCCAGCAGCTCCCTAGTTCATGAGCAGTTCTTC
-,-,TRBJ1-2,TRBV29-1,CSVETTRRDGYTF,TGCAGCGTTGAGACCACCCGCCGGGACGGCTACACCTTC
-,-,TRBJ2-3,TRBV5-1,CASRDGSALDTQYF,TGCGCCAGCAGGGATGGATCAGCCTTAGATACGCAGTATTTT
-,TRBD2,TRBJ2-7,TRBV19,CASSTREGPYEQYF,TGTGCCAGTAGTACCCGGGAGGGCCCCTACGAGCAGTACTTC
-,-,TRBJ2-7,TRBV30,CAWSVRTPRDEQYF,TGTGCCTGGAGTGTTAGGACCCCCAGGGACGAGCAGTACTTC
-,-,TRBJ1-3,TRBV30,CAWSVQKGSAGNTIYF,TGTGCCTGGAGTGTACAAAAGGGTAGCGCTGGAAACACCATATATTTT
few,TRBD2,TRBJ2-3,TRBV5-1,CASETSVGDTQYF,TGCGCCAGCGAGACTAGCGTAGGGGATACGCAGTATTTT
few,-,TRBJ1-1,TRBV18,CASSTAENTEAFF,TGTGCCAGCTCGACAGCTGAGAACACTGAAGCTTTCTTT
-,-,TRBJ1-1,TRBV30,CAWSTGTSLNTEAFF,TGTGCCTGGAGTACAGGGACCTCTTTGAACACTGAAGCTTTCTTT
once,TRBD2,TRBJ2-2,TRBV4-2,CASSQAGLAGNTGELFF,TGTGCCAGCAGCCAGGCGGGACTAGCGGGGAACACCGGGGAGCTGTTTTTT
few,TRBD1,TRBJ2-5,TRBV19,CASRTIDRGTQYF,TGTGCCAGTAGGACCATCGACAGGGGGACCCAGTACTTC
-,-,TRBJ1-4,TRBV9,CASSVGPDNEKLFF,TGTGCCAGCAGCGTAGGGCCGGATAATGAAAAACTGTTTTTT
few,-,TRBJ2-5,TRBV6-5,CASSTSGGEETQYF,TGTGCCAGCAGTACCAGTGGAGGGGAAGAGACCCAGTACTTC
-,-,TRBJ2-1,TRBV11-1,CASSLRPRADNEQFF,TGTGCCAGCAGCTTAAGACCTCGGGCTGACAATGAGCAGTTCTTC
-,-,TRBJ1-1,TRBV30,CAWMTRGGLVNTEAFF,TGTGCCTGGATGACCAGGGGCGGGTTGGTGAACACTGAAGCTTTCTTT
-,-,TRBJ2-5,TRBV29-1,CSAKIYRTEQETQYF,TGCAGCGCAAAGATATACCGGACAGAACAAGAGACCCAGTACTTC
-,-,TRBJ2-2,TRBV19,CASSTTRGGELFF,TGTGCCAGTAGTACCACCCGGGGCGGGGAGCTGTTTTTT
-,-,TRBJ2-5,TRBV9,CASSRGANQETQYF,TGTGCCAGCAGCCGGGGAGCAAACCAAGAGACCCAGTACTTC
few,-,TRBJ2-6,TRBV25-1,CARPKRGLSGANVLTF,TGTGCCAGACCAAAAAGGGGCCTCTCTGGGGCCAACGTCCTGACTTTC
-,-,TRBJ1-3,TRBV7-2,CASSTGGDTIYF,TGTGCCAGCAGCACCGGGGGCGACACCATATATTTT
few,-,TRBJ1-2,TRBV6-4,CASRFKGGYTF,TGTGCCAGCAGATTCAAGGGTGGCTACACCTTC
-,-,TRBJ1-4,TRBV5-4,CASSLEQAGSQGWSEKLFF,TGTGCCAGCAGCTTGGAGCAGGCGGGTTCCCAAGGATGGAGCGAAAAACTGTTTTTT